This TCR beta chain was sequenced for a study of cytomegalovirus exposure and HLA in healthy donors. CDR3 length equals 14 residues. Germline CDR1 is SGHRS and CDR2 is YFSETQ. Germline trimming cut 1 base from V and 0 bases from J; bases unmatched to any gene: 0. Sequenced by immunoSEQ multiplex PCR; TCRdb stores in-frame clones only, minus some. The sample carries 150,000 to 200,000 clones, approximately 81% recorded once. Study findings and constraints: According to a later analysis, TCR clusters from the first cohort tended to co-occur in the roughly 110 validation repertoires. Using the classifier, cytomegalovirus status was reportedly diagnosed with high specificity and sensitivity. In vitro experiments confirmed that three CMV-associated chains were specific for CMV antigens.

As to this clone: Its specificity is unknown.

Sequenced input: PBMCs. This sequence was found in a man under 40 in good health and CMV-seropositive. The V call is TRBV5-1, the J call TRBJ2-5; 7 bases line up with TRBD2. For the CDR3, the DNA is TGCGCCAGCAGCTTGAGCGGGAACCAAGAGACCCAGTACTTC. It yields the protein CASSLSGNQETQYF. Looking up the rest from reference TRBV5-1 and TRBJ2-5 gives the full variable domain: KAGVTQTPRYLIKTRGQQVTLSCSPISGHRSVSWYQQTPGQGLQFLFEYFSETQRNKGNFPGRFSGRQFSNSRSEMNVSTLELGDSALYLCASSLSGNQETQYFGPGTRLLVL.